Listed here are 13 T cell receptor beta chains from one sample, sequenced in a study of human T cells and chemical hapten exposure (dated by TCRdb to the early 2020s). Library preparation was by RACE. TCRdb records NextSeq 500 as the sequencer. TCRdb handled the public reads itself, with Q25 trimming in fastp and clone calling in MiXCR, and kept productive beta chains. Merged by CDR3 protein, the rows form single entries marked with the most common genes and DNA. For this sample there are over 300,000 distinct CDR3 sequences; 5.1% appear just once. The ten largest clones take up about 2.5% of the sample. Sample time point, as interpreted from the label and publication: pre-sensitization, week 0. Taken with the paper, the label for treatment or condition translates to: therapeutic diphenylcyclopropenone sensitization with weekly scalp DPC. The sequenced sample was whole blood, obtained in connection with sensitization to the hapten diphenylcyclopropenone (DPC). These receptors came from a woman aged 50 to 65 with alopecia areata. Some clones in this sample may be carry-over from other donors' samples.

This clonotype was picked up many times. This chain joins TRBV28 and TRBJ2-7; no clear D gene. The CDR3 has 14 residues. Looked up from germline, CDR1 is MDHEN and CDR2 is SYDVKM. Trimming removed 4 bases from V and 4 bases from J, with 14 bases in between. This CDR3 reads CASSSIRPIYEQYF. Written as DNA, the CDR3 is TGTGCCAGCAGTTCCATACGTCCCATTTACGAGCAGTACTTC.

This clonotype was seen ten or more times. The chain employs TRBV6-2 or TRBV6-3 and TRBJ1-1; no definite D call. The CDR3 sequence is 13 residues long. Looked up from germline, CDR1 is MNHEY and CDR2 is SVGEGT. The V end lost 4 bases, the J end lost 1 base, and 7 bases lay between the germline ends. The CDR3 loop is CASSSFPNTEAFF. In nucleotides, the CDR3 is TGTGCCAGCAGTTCATTCCCGAACACTGAAGCTTTCTTT.

The genes are TRBV6-1 and TRBJ1-5; possible D gene TRBD1, 5 bases. This CDR3 contains 18 residues. Germline CDR1 is MNHNS and CDR2 is SASEGT. V shed 4 bases and J shed 1 base, with 20 bases lying between them. CDR3 amino acids: CASSVLPRGSKSNQPQHF. The CDR3 nucleotides read TGTGCCAGCAGTGTCCTTCCTAGGGGCTCGAAGAGCAATCAGCCCCAGCATTTT.

V gene TRBV18 combines with J gene TRBJ1-5; 8 bases agree with TRBD1. J was trimmed by 6 bases and V by 3 bases; bases with no gene match: 4. The CDR3 is 14 amino acids. The V gene's germline CDR1 is KGHSH and CDR2 LQKENI. The CDR3 sequence: CASSPQGAVQPQHF. In DNA, the CDR3 is TGTGCCAGCTCACCCCAGGGGGCGGTTCAGCCCCAGCATTTT. The full variable domain, with the rest looked up from reference TRBV18 and TRBJ1-5, is NAGVMQNPRHLVRRRGQEARLRCSPMKGHSHVYWYRQLPEEGLKFMVYLQKENIIDESGMPKERFSAEFPKEGPSILRIQQVVRGDSAAYFCASSPQGAVQPQHFGDGTRLSIL.

This chain connects TRBV6-2 or TRBV6-3 to TRBJ2-7, with D maybe TRBD1 (6 bases). CDR1 and CDR2 (germline): MNHEY, SVGEGT. V lost 4 bases, J lost 1 base, and 8 bases lay in between. The CDR3 has 13 residues. As DNA, the CDR3 is TGTGCCAGCAGTTGGGGACATTCCTACGAGCAGTACTTC. It specifies CASSWGHSYEQYF.

Ten or more counts support this clonotype. This chain uses TRBV7-2 with TRBJ2-3; a possible D gene is TRBD1 (5 bases). Germline loops: CDR1 SGHTA, CDR2 FQGNSA. The CDR3 covers 16 residues. V was pared by 4 bases and J by 2 bases, with 16 bases between. CDR3 sequence (DNA): TGTGCCAGCAGCTCTAGGAGACAGACAGACACAGATACGCAGTATTTT. It yields the protein CASSSRRQTDTDTQYF.

This clonotype has a handful of counts. The chain couples TRBV5-1 to TRBJ2-4; D unresolved. The V end was cut by 0 bases, the J end by 15 bases, with 16 bases between. This CDR3 contains 13 residues. CDR1 is SGHRS, CDR2 YFSETQ, per germline. The CDR3 nucleotides read TGCGCCAGCAGCTTGGAGGACGCCCGGTGGGTGTACTTC. Translated, it gives CASSLEDARWVYF.

This clonotype was detected only a few times. CDR3 protein: CASSLGGEAADTQYF. Written as DNA, the CDR3 is TGTGCCAGCAGCTTAGGAGGAGAAGCGGCAGATACGCAGTATTTT. The V call is TRBV7-9, the J call TRBJ2-3; possibly TRBD2 for D (5 bases). The V end lost 1 base, the J end lost 4 bases, and 12 bases lay between the germline ends. The germline V gene has CDR1 SEHNR and CDR2 FQNEAQ (reference sequence). CDR3 length equals 15 residues.

Ten or more counts support this clonotype. The V call is TRBV12-3 or TRBV12-4, the J call TRBJ2-5; D gene unclear. CDR3 length: 14 amino acids. V lost 5 bases and J 0 bases, leaving 10 bases between the germline ends. CDR3 nucleotide sequence: TGTGCCAGCAGTCCCAGCGCGTACCAAGAGACCCAGTACTTC. Its translation: CASSPSAYQETQYF.

There are a few counts of this clonotype. This chain uses TRBV6-6 with TRBJ2-7; 12 bases align to TRBD2. CDR1 is MNHNY and CDR2 is SVGAGI in the germline V gene (reference sequence). This CDR3 spans 15 amino acids. Germline trimming cut 2 bases from V and 6 bases from J; bases unmatched to any gene: 5. CDR3 region: CASSYATSGGLEQYF. CDR3 bases: TGTGCCAGCAGTTACGCGACTAGCGGGGGCCTCGAGCAGTACTTC.

The gene calls are TRBV27 and TRBJ2-7; TRBD1 matches at 9 bases. The germline V gene encodes CDR1 MNHEY and CDR2 SMNVEV (reference sequence). V was clipped by 5 bases and J by 2 bases; unmatched bases: 7. The CDR3 contains 15 residues. The CDR3 DNA is TGTGCCAGCAGTACGGGACAGGGTAAAGCCTACGAGCAGTACTTC. This codes for CASSTGQGKAYEQYF.

This rearrangement joins TRBV7-2 to TRBJ2-7; TRBD2 matches 7 bases. With 5 bases clipped from V and 4 bases from J, the junction kept 17 bases outside the gene matches. The CDR3 spans 17 residues. Germline V gene lookup returns CDR1 SGHTA and CDR2 FQGNSA. The CDR3 spells CASSRSAGVTPPYEQYF. Here the CDR3 DNA reads TGTGCCAGCAGCCGTTCGGCGGGAGTTACCCCTCCGTACGAGCAGTACTTC.

The sample holds a few counts of this clonotype. The gene calls are TRBV28 and TRBJ2-7, with a tentative D call TRBD1 (6 bases). CDR3 length: 16 residues. Germline assignment: CDR1 MDHEN and CDR2 SYDVKM. V was cut by 3 bases and J by 0 bases, with 15 bases left in between. The CDR3 DNA reads as TGTGCCAGCAGTTTCCGTTCGGACAGACCCTCCTACGAGCAGTACTTC. Its protein product is CASSFRSDRPSYEQYF.